The clone carrying this T cell receptor beta chain was seen only once. This entry belongs to a study of blood T cell repertoires in COVID-19. Produced via immunoSEQ multiplex PCR; TCRdb's table is partial and in-frame only. The data hold roughly 100,000 clones, with approximately 88% observed a single time. This clonotype was obtained from a man aged 60-69 years with acute or convalescent COVID-19. Sequenced sample: peripheral blood.

The CDR3 DNA is TGTGCCAGTAACGCAGGGAGGGCGGGTACCGGGGAGCTGTTTTTT. Its protein product is CASNAGRAGTGELFF. This chain connects TRBV19 to TRBJ2-2; 7 positions agree with TRBD2. J lost 5 bases, V lost 7 bases, and 10 bases had no gene match. CDR3 size: 15 residues. From germline, CDR1 is LNHDA and CDR2 SQIVND (reference sequence).